Following are 24 T cell receptor beta chains from one sample sequenced in a study of spatial heterogeneity in lung cancer. The time point: sample taken at primary tumor resection. Whole RNA was taken from tumor, nontumor lung or frozen PBMC; it was then sequenced unsorted. MiXCR, run by TCRdb on the 5' RACE reads, gives a single entry per CDR3 protein. The sample contains 65,000 to 85,000 distinct CDR3 sequences, more than 15% of which appear only once. The source material was PBMCs, sampled at surgery. The receptor set was obtained from a male donor with early-stage non-small cell lung cancer.

This clonotype has just a few counts. This sequence joins TRBV30 and TRBJ1-1; no clear D gene. Germline CDR1 reads GTSNPN; CDR2 reads SVGIG (reference sequence). Trimming left V 4 bases short and J 2 bases short, with 17 bases between. This CDR3 region has 15 residues. The CDR3 region is CAWTVATRTNTEAFF. The CDR3 DNA is TGTGCCTGGACAGTGGCTACGAGGACCAACACTGAAGCTTTCTTT.

The chain links TRBV7-9 to TRBJ2-7, with D possibly called TRBD1 or TRBD2 (5 bases each). Germline V CDR1 and CDR2: SEHNR, FQNEAQ (reference sequence). The CDR3 spans 14 residues. Trimming took off 5 bases at V and 2 bases at J, with 13 bases between the two ends. The CDR3 loop reads CASSRGTPAYEQYF. The CDR3 DNA reads as TGTGCCAGCAGCCGTGGGACGCCCGCCTACGAGCAGTACTTC.

A few counts support this clonotype. V is TRBV4-1 and J is TRBJ1-5; 10 bases map to TRBD1. The germline CDR1 and CDR2 sequences are MGHRA and YSYEKL. CDR3 length: 15 residues. V trimming: 4 bases; J trimming: 5 bases; junction bases outside the gene matches: 5. The CDR3 here is CASSPGQGVDQPQHF. The CDR3 bases are TGCGCCAGCAGCCCTGGACAGGGGGTCGATCAGCCCCAGCATTTT.

This clonotype showed up just a few times. The chain has TRBV18 and TRBJ1-5; 8 bases align to TRBD1. V lost 4 bases to trimming and J lost 7 bases; unmatched junction nucleotides: 9. This CDR3 contains 15 residues. Germline CDR1 reads KGHSH; CDR2 reads LQKENI. The CDR3 bases are TGTGCCAGCTCACTTAAGACAGGGGAGGGCCAGCCCCAGCATTTT. This sequence encodes CASSLKTGEGQPQHF.

This chain joins TRBV20-1 and TRBJ2-7; the match to TRBD2 covers 7 bases. The V and J ends lost 1 base and 6 bases, in that order; junction bases with no gene match: 3. CDR1 and CDR2 from the germline V gene are DFQATT and SNEGSKA (reference sequence). The CDR3 length is 12 residues. The CDR3 nucleotides read TGCAGTGCTAGAGTTACGGGAGGCGAGCAGTACTTC. Its protein is CSARVTGGEQYF.

In its sample, this clonotype was seen a few times. The rearrangement links TRBV10-3 to TRBJ2-1; TRBD2 aligns across 10 bases. Germline V gene lookup returns CDR1 ENHRY and CDR2 SYGVKD. J gave up 5 bases and V 2 bases, and 3 bases lay outside the gene matches. The CDR3 contains 15 residues. CDR3 loop: CAISESGRANNEQFF. The CDR3 DNA follows: TGTGCCATCAGTGAGAGCGGGAGGGCCAACAATGAGCAGTTCTTC.

This clonotype was observed many times. The rearrangement links TRBV29-1 to TRBJ2-5; either TRBD1 or TRBD2 may supply D (5 bases each). V lost 1 base to trimming and J lost 0 bases, with 6 bases between them. Germline loops: CDR1 SQVTM, CDR2 ANQGSEA. The CDR3 runs to 13 residues. As DNA, the CDR3 is TGCAGCGTTGAAGGGGGACACCAAGAGACCCAGTACTTC. This sequence encodes CSVEGGHQETQYF.

A few counts support this clonotype. V and J are TRBV5-4 and TRBJ1-4; D not certain. The CDR3 has 14 residues. Germline CDR1 SGHNT, CDR2 YYREEE (reference sequence). V lost 2 bases and J lost 5, with 10 bases in between. The CDR3 sequence: CASSLRTVNEKLFF. For the CDR3, the DNA is TGTGCCAGCAGCTTAAGGACGGTGAATGAAAAACTGTTTTTT. The variable domain in full, with the rest retrieved from reference TRBV5-4 and TRBJ1-4, is ETGVTQSPTHLIKTRGQQVTLRCSSQSGHNTVSWYQQALGQGPQFIFQYYREEENGRGNFPPRFSGLQFPNYSSELNVNALELDDSALYLCASSLRTVNEKLFFGSGTQLSVL.

The gene calls are TRBV14 and TRBJ2-1; 9 nucleotides line up with TRBD1. CDR1 is SGHDN and CDR2 is FVKESK in the germline V gene. The CDR3 length is 21 residues. J gave up 4 bases and V 2 bases, and 21 bases lay outside the gene matches. Here the CDR3 reads CASSQIPGTGRSSGFYNEQFF. CDR3 bases: TGTGCCAGCAGCCAAATCCCCGGGACAGGGAGAAGTAGCGGGTTTTACAATGAGCAGTTCTTC.

This clonotype was seen a few times. The genes are TRBV28 and TRBJ1-2; 7 nucleotides match TRBD1. CDR3 length: 14 residues. V lost 6 bases and J lost 7; bases outside the gene matches: 11. The germline V gene encodes CDR1 MDHEN and CDR2 SYDVKM. The CDR3 DNA reads as TGTGCCAGCAGGTACCCTGGACAGGTTTTTGGCTACACCTTC. Its translation: CASRYPGQVFGYTF.

V is TRBV5-6 and J is TRBJ2-1, with 13 bases fitting TRBD2. CDR1 is SGHDT, CDR2 YYEEEE, per germline. CDR3 length: 15 amino acids. The J segment lost 10 bases and the V segment lost 2 bases, leaving 6 bases of the junction unmatched. CDR3 coding DNA: TGTGCCAGCAGCTTCGGACTAGCGGGAGCCGGGGAGCAGTTCTTC. Its protein product is CASSFGLAGAGEQFF.

This clonotype was detected ten times or more. The J gene is TRBJ2-7, the V gene TRBV20-1, with D tentatively TRBD1 or TRBD2 (6 bases each). The CDR3 is 17 residues long. Trimming cost V 2 bases and J 2 bases, with 22 bases left between them. Germline CDR1 is DFQATT and CDR2 is SNEGSKA (reference sequence). CDR3 in amino acids: CSARPKRGTPRPYEQYF. The CDR3 DNA follows: TGCAGTGCTAGACCTAAACGGGGGACACCCAGGCCCTACGAGCAGTACTTC.

This clonotype was recorded a few times. This chain connects TRBV29-1 to TRBJ2-7, with unresolved D. Germline CDR1 and CDR2: SQVTM and ANQGSEA. The CDR3 extends over 11 amino acids. The ends were cut back, 3 bases at V and 6 bases at J, with 9 bases in the middle. The CDR3 nucleotides read TGCAGCGTTGAGTTGTCCAGCGAGCAGTACTTC. It specifies CSVELSSEQYF.

This clonotype showed up many times. This chain links TRBV4-1 with TRBJ2-7, with D maybe TRBD1 (6 bases). This CDR3 has 14 residues. V shed 0 bases and J shed 3 bases, with 9 bases lying between them. Germline-derived CDR1 and CDR2 are MGHRA and YSYEKL. The CDR3 DNA reads as TGCGCCAGCAGCCAAGATTTACAGGGCTACGAGCAGTACTTC. This translates into CASSQDLQGYEQYF.

This clonotype came up a few times. This chain links TRBV28 with TRBJ1-1, with D perhaps TRBD1 (6 bases). The germline V and J ends were trimmed by 6 bases and 3 bases, with 20 bases remaining between them. Germline V gene data show CDR1 as MDHEN and CDR2 as SYDVKM. The CDR3 contains 16 residues. The CDR3 loop is CASSPVKTGGDTEAFF. As DNA, the CDR3 is TGTGCCAGCAGCCCCGTTAAGACAGGAGGGGACACTGAAGCTTTCTTT.

This clonotype was observed a handful of times. V gene TRBV6-2 or TRBV6-3 combines with J gene TRBJ2-3; 11 nucleotides match TRBD2. CDR3 size: 15 residues. Germline values: CDR1 MNHEY, CDR2 SVGEGT. Trimming removed 7 bases from V and 5 bases from J; junction bases left unmatched: 8. The CDR3 reads CASTLTSGGQDTQYF. The CDR3 DNA reads TGTGCCAGCACCCTAACTAGCGGGGGTCAAGATACGCAGTATTTT.

This clonotype was observed a handful of times. The chain joins TRBV2 to TRBJ2-2; D is unresolved. The CDR3 loop spans 12 amino acids. The germline V and J ends were trimmed by 7 bases and 5 bases, with 8 bases remaining between them. Per germline, CDR1 SNHLY and CDR2 FYNNEI. The CDR3 spells CASTLGTGELFF. CDR3 coding DNA: TGTGCCAGCACCCTAGGAACCGGGGAGCTGTTTTTT.

This clonotype was found many times. The V and J genes are TRBV18 and TRBJ2-1, with D unresolved. Trimming shortened V by 3 bases and J by 2 bases, and 17 bases separated the two germline ends. Per germline, CDR1 KGHSH and CDR2 LQKENI. CDR3 size: 17 residues. The CDR3 is CASSPFSPTRAYNEQFF. CDR3 nucleotide sequence: TGTGCCAGCTCACCCTTCTCCCCAACAAGGGCCTACAATGAGCAGTTCTTC.

The chain uses TRBV30 and TRBJ1-1, with D uncertain. This CDR3 has 12 amino acids. CDR1 and CDR2 (germline): GTSNPN, SVGIG (reference sequence). V gave up 3 bases and J gave up 0 bases, with 5 bases separating them. CDR3 nucleotides: TGTGCCTGGAGAGGCATGAACACTGAAGCTTTCTTT. Translated: CAWRGMNTEAFF.

In DNA form, the CDR3 reads TGTGCCAGCAGACGGTCTGGGGCCAACGTCCTGACTTTC. It yields the protein CASRRSGANVLTF. This chain uses TRBV6-5 with TRBJ2-6; D remains ambiguous. Looked up from germline, CDR1 is MNHEY and CDR2 is SVGAGI. Trimming took 6 bases from V and 1 from J, leaving 4 bases between them. The CDR3 contains 13 residues.

V gene TRBV29-1 combines with J gene TRBJ2-5; 8 bases map to TRBD2. Germline V gene data show CDR1 as SQVTM and CDR2 as ANQGSEA. The CDR3 extends over 13 amino acids. The J segment lost 4 bases and the V segment lost 3 bases, leaving 4 bases of the junction unmatched. DNA for the CDR3: TGCAGCGTTGAGGCTCGGGGGGGAGAGACCCAGTACTTC. Residues: CSVEARGGETQYF. Together with reference TRBV29-1 and TRBJ2-5, the CDR3 gives the full variable domain: SAVISQKPSRDICQRGTSLTIQCQVDSQVTMMFWYRQQPGQSLTLIATANQGSEATYESGFVIDKFPISRPNLTFSTLTVSNMSPEDSSIYLCSVEARGGETQYFGPGTRLLVL.

This chain's CDR3 is CASNLSGRAYEQYF. The DNA of the CDR3 is TGTGCCAGCAACCTTAGCGGGAGGGCCTACGAGCAGTACTTC. This chain uses TRBV6-1 with TRBJ2-7; 11 bases align to TRBD2. The CDR3 extends over 14 amino acids. Germline CDR1 and CDR2: MNHNS and SASEGT. Trimming took 7 bases from V and 2 from J; bases not matched to a gene: 4.

The J gene is TRBJ1-2, the V gene TRBV9; no reliable D call. CDR1 and CDR2 from the germline V gene are SGDLS and YYNGEE. The CDR3 covers 13 residues. V lost 0 bases to trimming and J lost 0 bases, with 3 bases between them. The CDR3 DNA reads TGTGCCAGCAGCGTAGACACTAACTATGGCTACACCTTC. Translating gives CASSVDTNYGYTF.

This clonotype was seen at least ten times. This chain links TRBV12-3 or TRBV12-4 with TRBJ1-2; 7 positions agree with TRBD1. CDR3 size: 15 residues. Germline trimming cut 6 bases from V and 5 bases from J; bases unmatched to any gene: 12. CDR3 loop: CASSGQEKNLYGYTF. In DNA, the CDR3 is TGTGCCAGCAGCGGACAGGAGAAAAATCTTTATGGCTACACCTTC.